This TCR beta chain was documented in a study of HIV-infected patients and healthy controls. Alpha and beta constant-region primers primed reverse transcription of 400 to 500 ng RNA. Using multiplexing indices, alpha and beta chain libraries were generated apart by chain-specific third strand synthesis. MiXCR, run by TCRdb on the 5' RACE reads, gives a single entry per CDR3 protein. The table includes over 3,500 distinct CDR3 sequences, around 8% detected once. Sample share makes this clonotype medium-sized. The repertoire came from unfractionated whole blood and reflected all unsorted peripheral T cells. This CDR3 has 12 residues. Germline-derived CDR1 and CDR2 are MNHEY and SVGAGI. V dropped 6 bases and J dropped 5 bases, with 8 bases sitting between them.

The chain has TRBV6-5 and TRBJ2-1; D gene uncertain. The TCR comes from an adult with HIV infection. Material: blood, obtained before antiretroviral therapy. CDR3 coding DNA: TGTGCCAGCAGGTTCGGAGACAATGAGCAGTTCTTC. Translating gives CASRFGDNEQFF.